The present TCR beta chain was sequenced within a study of fetal regulatory T cell absence and autoimmunity. Study-level findings and limits: Broadly similar TRB gene family usage was seen in pancreas and cord blood. Compared with cord blood, pancreas showed oligoclonal TCR enrichment, some clones over 95-fold.

The survey-level immunoSEQ assay was used. The assay was immunoSEQ multiplex PCR, and TCRdb's table has in-frame clones only and misses some. The sample lists about 50,000 clones, around 85% occurring once. For this clone: The antigen remains unidentified.

The V gene lost 4 bases and the J gene lost 5 bases, with 14 bases spanning the gap. This CDR3 spans 15 amino acids. Germline lookup yields CDR1 SNHLY and CDR2 FYNNEI. The chain carries TRBV2 and TRBJ2-2, with no clear D. Sequenced sample: cord blood. The clonotype was recovered from a newborn boy with IPEX syndrome. For the CDR3, the DNA is TGTGCCAGCAGTGGTAAGGCCCCTTCGACCGGGGAGCTGTTTTTT. Residues: CASSGKAPSTGELFF.